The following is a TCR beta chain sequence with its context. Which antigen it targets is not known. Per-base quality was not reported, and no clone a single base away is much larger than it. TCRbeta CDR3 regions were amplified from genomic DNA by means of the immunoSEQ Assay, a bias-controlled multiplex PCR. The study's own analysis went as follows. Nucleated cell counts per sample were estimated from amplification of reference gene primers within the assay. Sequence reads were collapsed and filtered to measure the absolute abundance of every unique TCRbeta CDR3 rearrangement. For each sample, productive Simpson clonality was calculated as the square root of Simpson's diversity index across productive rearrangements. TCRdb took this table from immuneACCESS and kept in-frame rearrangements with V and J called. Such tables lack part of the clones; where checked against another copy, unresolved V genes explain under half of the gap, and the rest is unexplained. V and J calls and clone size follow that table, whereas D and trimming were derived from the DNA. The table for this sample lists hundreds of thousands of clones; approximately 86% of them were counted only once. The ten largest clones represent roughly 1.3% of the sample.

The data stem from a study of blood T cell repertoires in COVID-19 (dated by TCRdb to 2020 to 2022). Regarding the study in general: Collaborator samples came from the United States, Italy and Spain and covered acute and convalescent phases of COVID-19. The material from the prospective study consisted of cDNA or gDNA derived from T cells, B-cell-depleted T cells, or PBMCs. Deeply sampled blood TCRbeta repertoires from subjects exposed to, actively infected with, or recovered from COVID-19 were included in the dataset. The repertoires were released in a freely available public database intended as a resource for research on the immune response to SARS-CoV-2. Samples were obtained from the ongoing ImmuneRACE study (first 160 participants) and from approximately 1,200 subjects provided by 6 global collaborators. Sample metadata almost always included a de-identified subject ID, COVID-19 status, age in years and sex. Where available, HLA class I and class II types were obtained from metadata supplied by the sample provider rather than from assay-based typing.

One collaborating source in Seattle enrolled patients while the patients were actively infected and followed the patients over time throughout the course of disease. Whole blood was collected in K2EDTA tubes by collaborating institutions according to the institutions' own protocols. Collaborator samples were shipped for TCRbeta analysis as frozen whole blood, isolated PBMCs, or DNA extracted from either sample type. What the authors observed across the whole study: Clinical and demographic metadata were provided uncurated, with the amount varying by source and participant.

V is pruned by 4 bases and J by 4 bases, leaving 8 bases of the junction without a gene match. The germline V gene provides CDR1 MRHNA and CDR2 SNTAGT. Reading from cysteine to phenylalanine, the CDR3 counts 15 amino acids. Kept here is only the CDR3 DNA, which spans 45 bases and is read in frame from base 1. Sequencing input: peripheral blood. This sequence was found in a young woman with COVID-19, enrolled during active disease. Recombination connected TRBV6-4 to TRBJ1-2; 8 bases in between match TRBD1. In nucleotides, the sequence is TGTGCCAGCAGTGTCGATTGGACAGGGAGCTATGGCTACACCTTC. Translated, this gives CASSVDWTGSYGYTF.